Below are 12 T cell receptor beta chains sequenced from a single sample in a study of blood T cells in healthy people across ages. The use of a sample-barcoded 5' primer and a J-beta primer mix characterized a second PCR of about 7 to 12 cycles. Via MiXCR, TCRdb re-called the 5' RACE reads, giving one row per CDR3 protein. The table records about 590,000 distinct CDR3 sequences, about 28% of them present only once. The material sequenced was blood. The receptors shown here come from an elderly woman in good health.

There are many counts of this clonotype. This rearrangement joins TRBV20-1 to TRBJ2-7; D not certain. This CDR3 contains 12 residues. Germline V gives CDR1 DFQATT, CDR2 SNEGSKA (reference sequence). Between the trimmed V and J ends, which lost 1 base and 6 bases, there was a span of 10 bases. The CDR3 region has the DNA TGCAGTGCTAGAGTACCGGGCGGCGAGCAGTACTTC. As protein: CSARVPGGEQYF.

Worth noting for this clonotype: A single base separates this from a much larger clone, so it may be a read error. The chain recombines TRBV7-2 with TRBJ2-1; 7 positions agree with TRBD2. The junction had 9 bases not matched to a gene; V was cut back by 0 bases and J by 7 bases. Germline lookup yields CDR1 SGHTA and CDR2 FQGNSA. The CDR3 runs 16 residues. The CDR3 here is CASSLAGRRGRNEQFF. The CDR3 coding sequence is TGTGCCAGCAGCTTAGCAGGGCGGCGGGGGAGGAATGAGCAGTTCTTC.

This clonotype has a count of ten or more. The gene calls are TRBV6-5 and TRBJ2-1, with 16 bases lining up with TRBD2. With 2 bases clipped from V and 0 bases from J, the junction kept 10 bases outside the gene matches. CDR3 length equals 21 residues. Germline assignment: CDR1 MNHEY and CDR2 SVGAGI. The CDR3 DNA reads TGTGCCAGCAGTTACCCCCTCGGGACTAGCGGGGGGGCCGGCTCCTACAATGAGCAGTTCTTC. This translates into CASSYPLGTSGGAGSYNEQFF.

V gene TRBV7-9 combines with J gene TRBJ1-1; 12 nucleotides align to TRBD1. V shed 4 bases, J shed 8 bases, and the junction held 2 bases outside the gene matches. The CDR3 length is 13 residues. Germline CDR1 reads SEHNR; CDR2 reads FQNEAQ (reference sequence). CDR3: CASSWGTGGEAFF. The CDR3 DNA reads as TGTGCCAGCAGCTGGGGGACAGGGGGCGAAGCTTTCTTT.

The J gene is TRBJ2-1, the V gene TRBV4-2, with D possibly being TRBD1 or TRBD2 (5 bases each). Trimming removed 6 bases from V and 4 bases from J, with 37 bases in between. Germline assignment: CDR1 LGHNA and CDR2 YNFKEQ. The CDR3 sequence is 22 residues long. This CDR3 is CASRRGVKTYSSRGVEYNEQFF. As DNA, the CDR3 is TGTGCCAGCAGAAGGGGCGTTAAAACCTACTCCTCAAGGGGAGTCGAGTACAATGAGCAGTTCTTC.

As to this clonotype: The conserved final phenylalanine or tryptophan is absent from the CDR3, which likely points to a read error. The chain uses TRBV19 and TRBJ1-2, with 8 bases lining up with TRBD1. Germline lookup yields CDR1 LNHDA and CDR2 SQIVND (reference sequence). This CDR3 has 15 residues. The V gene end was trimmed by 4 bases and the J gene end by 0 bases; junction bases not matched to a gene: 4. The CDR3 region has the DNA TGTGCCAGTAGTACAGCGGACAGGGCTAACTATGGCTACACCCTC. It yields the protein CASSTADRANYGYTL.

This clonotype has a handful of counts. The CDR3 DNA sequence: TGTGCCAGCAGCTCGGACATCTTCTCTGGAAACACCATATATTTT. This sequence encodes CASSSDIFSGNTIYF. J is TRBJ1-3 and V is TRBV3-1; the D gene is possibly TRBD1 (5 bases). This CDR3 region has 15 residues. CDR1 LGHDT and CDR2 YNNKEL come from the germline V gene (reference sequence). The V end was cut by 5 bases, the J end by 0 bases, with 11 bases between.

In this sample, this clonotype turned up a few times. V gene TRBV11-2 combines with J gene TRBJ1-5, with 7 bases aligning to TRBD1. The CDR3 spans 14 residues. With V trimmed by 5 bases and J by 5 bases, 6 bases remained unmatched. Germline CDR1 is SGHAT and CDR2 is FQNNGV. The CDR3 DNA follows: TGTGCCAGCAGCACCCAGGGGGGGGATCAGCCCCAGCATTTT. This codes for CASSTQGGDQPQHF.

This clonotype was detected many times. V and J are TRBV5-1 and TRBJ2-1; 8 nucleotides match TRBD1. Germline V gene data show CDR1 as SGHRS and CDR2 as YFSETQ. With V trimmed by 0 bases and J by 7 bases, 6 bases remained unmatched. This CDR3 is built from 15 residues. Here the CDR3 DNA reads TGCGCCAGCAGCTTGGCAGGGGGCAATAGGAATGAGCAGTTCTTC. The encoded protein is CASSLAGGNRNEQFF.

As to this clonotype: A read error is possible here, since a much larger clone lies one base away. The chain recombines TRBV7-2 with TRBJ2-5; TRBD1 aligns across 8 bases. Trimming cost V 6 bases and J 11 bases; bases outside gene matches: 17. Germline lookup yields CDR1 SGHTA and CDR2 FQGNSA. There are 15 residues in the CDR3. As DNA, the CDR3 is TGTGCCAGCAGGGGCAGACAGGGGCTAAACAATGAGCAGTACTTC. This encodes CASRGRQGLNNEQYF.

The chain has TRBV18 and TRBJ2-3; D remains ambiguous. Germline assignment: CDR1 KGHSH and CDR2 LQKENI. This CDR3 spans 14 amino acids. V lost 2 bases and J lost 6, with 12 bases in between. CDR3 sequence: CASSPNLVADTQYF. In DNA form, the CDR3 reads TGTGCCAGCTCACCAAACCTCGTGGCCGATACGCAGTATTTT.

The V gene is TRBV6-6, the J gene TRBJ1-1; 11 positions agree with TRBD1. CDR3 length equals 17 residues. Unmatched junction bases numbered 7, after V lost 4 bases and J lost 0 bases. Germline V gene sequence: CDR1 MNHNY, CDR2 SVGAGI (reference sequence). CDR3 nucleotide sequence: TGTGCCAGCAGTTCATCGGACAGGGGGCTCATGAACACTGAAGCTTTCTTT. This sequence encodes CASSSSDRGLMNTEAFF.